Given below is one T cell receptor (beta chain) in context. Its cognate antigen is unknown. Deletions cut 8 bases from V and 5 bases from J, with 19 bases between. CDR3 length: 14 residues. In germline, CDR1 is SGHRS, CDR2 YFSETQ. Data came from immunoSEQ multiplex PCR; TCRdb stores just in-frame clones and leaves some out. The table lists some 80,000 clones, about 95% of them singletons. The sample comes from a study of cytomegalovirus exposure and HLA in healthy donors. Study overall: Later, an analysis reported that the 110 or so validation repertoires had used the same platform as the approximately 720 first-cohort repertoires.

Study findings and constraints: The tendency of first-cohort TCR clusters to co-occur in the 90 to 150 validation repertoires was the finding of a later analysis. Reports credit the classifier with highly specific, highly sensitive diagnosis of cytomegalovirus status.

The chain links TRBV5-1 to TRBJ1-1; TRBD1 is a possible D gene (6 bases). The specimen was PBMCs. The clonotype was recovered from a woman under 30 in good health and CMV-seronegative. The CDR3 here is CASSEQGGSTEAFF. CDR3 in DNA: TGCGCCAGTTCGGAACAGGGAGGGAGTACTGAAGCTTTCTTT.